A selection of T cell receptor beta chains follows, all from one sample in a study of cytomegalovirus exposure and HLA in healthy donors. Sequenced by immunoSEQ multiplex PCR; TCRdb stores in-frame clones only, minus some. The data contain about 220,000 clones, approximately 88% of them singletons. The sample was PBMCs. These receptors were taken from a woman between 25 and 40 years old in good health and CMV-seropositive. Both conserved end residues are part of each CDR3.

J: TRBJ1-1; V: TRBV9; CDR3: CASSVGGTRTEAFF
J: TRBJ2-3; V: TRBV9; CDR3: CASSVEGGMGTDTQYF
J: TRBJ1-2; V: TRBV5-1; CDR3: CASSLPGVYGYTF
J: TRBJ1-2; V: TRBV29-1; CDR3: CSVSQGDYGYTF
J: TRBJ2-1; V: TRBV4-3; CDR3: CASSQGTSGRAFDEQFF
J: TRBJ2-3; V: TRBV2; CDR3: CASRGLTGRTDTQYF
J: TRBJ2-1; V: TRBV27; CDR3: CASSPGQGAYNEQFF
J: TRBJ1-2; V: TRBV9; CDR3: CASSDGTGEIDYGYTF
J: TRBJ2-7; V: TRBV10-3; CDR3: CAISPGLAALRSSYEQYF
J: TRBJ1-3; V: TRBV6-5; CDR3: CASSLQGGTGNTIYF
J: TRBJ1-2; V: TRBV28; CDR3: CASNGRLYGYTF
J: TRBJ1-2; V: TRBV27; CDR3: CASTSDGLNGYTF
J: TRBJ2-5; V: TRBV27; CDR3: CASSLLAGERETQYF
J: TRBJ1-2; V: TRBV6-6; CDR3: CASSYSEGGKNYGYTF
J: TRBJ2-7; V: TRBV4-1; CDR3: CASSQEGRGQGAYEQYF
J: TRBJ2-1; V: TRBV6-5; CDR3: CASSTGTTSGDEQFF
J: TRBJ2-3; V: TRBV4-1; CDR3: CASSQQEKDTQYF
J: TRBJ2-7; V: TRBV7-9; CDR3: CASSLAPWGNEQYF
J: TRBJ2-1; V: TRBV7-9; CDR3: CASTPGESPYNEQFF
J: TRBJ2-7; V: TRBV30; CDR3: CAWSLGLSGAFYEQYF
J: TRBJ1-2; V: TRBV5-6; CDR3: CASSPDRSTIYGYTF
J: TRBJ2-1; V: TRBV19; CDR3: CASAERAGDYNEQFF
J: TRBJ2-1; V: TRBV12-5; CDR3: CASGESAVGGNEQFF
J: TRBJ2-7; V: TRBV5-1; CDR3: CASSLAGGSYEQYF
J: TRBJ2-7; V: TRBV2; CDR3: CASTAGLYEQYF
J: TRBJ2-7; V: TRBV7-6; CDR3: CASSLGSILEQYF
J: TRBJ2-7; V: TRBV11-3; CDR3: CASSFGLEQYF
J: TRBJ2-1; V: TRBV18; CDR3: CASSPRGFSYNEQFF
J: TRBJ2-2; V: TRBV5-1; CDR3: CASSSRDVKPLTGELFF
J: TRBJ1-1; V: TRBV30; CDR3: CAWTGATEAFF
J: TRBJ2-2; V: TRBV4-3; CDR3: CASSQEWSLESGELFF
J: TRBJ1-1; V: TRBV6-5; CDR3: CASSYSGVGTEAFF
J: TRBJ2-2; V: TRBV2; CDR3: CASSGLAGLNTGELFF
J: TRBJ1-1; V: TRBV5-1; CDR3: CASSSLTGGTEAFF
J: TRBJ2-7; V: TRBV6-5; CDR3: CASSYGGFEQYF
J: TRBJ1-5; V: TRBV19; CDR3: CASSMLYPGLYHQPQHF
J: TRBJ1-1; V: TRBV6-5; CDR3: CASSSGGGGTEAFF
J: TRBJ2-5; V: TRBV2; CDR3: CASSVGASLGETQYF
J: TRBJ2-2; V: TRBV9; CDR3: CASSVEGRVVAGELFF
J: TRBJ1-5; V: TRBV2; CDR3: CASSEATGDQPQHF
J: TRBJ2-7; V: TRBV6-5; CDR3: CASRGGPSYEQYF
J: TRBJ2-7; V: TRBV30; CDR3: CAWGPGRFYEQYF
J: TRBJ2-2; V: TRBV9; CDR3: CASSVPKASANTGELFF
J: TRBJ1-1; V: TRBV29-1; CDR3: CSLIDLNTEAFF
J: TRBJ2-1; V: TRBV6-5; CDR3: CASSYSRGLGGEQFF
J: TRBJ2-7; V: TRBV15; CDR3: CATSRGSLFLAAYEQYF
J: TRBJ2-1; V: TRBV21-1; CDR3: CASSKAGRNEQFF
J: TRBJ1-3; V: TRBV4-1; CDR3: CASSQGQPRSGNTIYF
J: TRBJ2-1; V: TRBV11-2; CDR3: CASSPGASGSRYNEQFF
J: TRBJ1-2; V: TRBV7-2; CDR3: CASSPGYRFGGYGYTF